This T cell receptor beta chain was captured in a study of blood T cell repertoires in COVID-19 (dated by TCRdb to 2020 to 2021). Concerning the study at large: Collaborator samples came from the United States, Italy and Spain and covered acute and convalescent phases of COVID-19. The material from the prospective study consisted of cDNA or gDNA derived from T cells, B-cell-depleted T cells, or PBMCs. The dataset comprised deeply sampled blood TCRbeta repertoires from subjects exposed to, actively infected with, or recovered from COVID-19. The repertoires were released in a freely available public database intended as a resource for research on the immune response to SARS-CoV-2. The samples were drawn from two sources: the first 160 participants of the ongoing ImmuneRACE study, and 1,000 to 1,500 subjects contributed by 6 global collaborators. The sample metadata nearly always contained a de-identified subject ID, COVID-19 status, age in years and sex. Where available, HLA class I and class II types were obtained from metadata supplied by the sample provider rather than from assay-based typing. Study-wide findings and limitations: Clinical and demographic metadata were provided uncurated, with the amount varying by source and participant.

In Seattle, one collaborating source enrolled patients while the infection was active and tracked those patients longitudinally over the course of disease. Collaborating institutions collected whole blood in K2EDTA tubes following their own protocols. For TCRbeta analysis, collaborators shipped samples as frozen whole blood, isolated PBMCs, or DNA extracted from either of those sample types. TCRbeta CDR3 regions were amplified from genomic DNA by means of the immunoSEQ Assay, a bias-controlled multiplex PCR. Per the source publication's procedure: Nucleated cell counts per sample were estimated from amplification of reference gene primers within the assay. To quantify the absolute abundance of each unique TCRbeta CDR3 rearrangement, sequence reads were collapsed and filtered. For each sample, productive Simpson clonality was calculated as the square root of Simpson's diversity index over productive rearrangements. TCRdb holds this immuneACCESS table with in-frame rearrangements only. Some clones are missing; in checked studies, unresolved V genes explain under half, and the rest has no known cause. Clonal size and the V and J genes are those of that table, whereas D and trimming came from the DNA. Within this sample are 99,000 or so clones, with around 90% of them counted one time only. The ten largest clonotypes hold roughly 2% of the sample.

The germline V gene specifies MGHRA as CDR1 and YSYEKL as CDR2. From cysteine to phenylalanine, the CDR3 is 16 amino acids long. Only the CDR3 DNA is retained, 48 bases long and in frame from the first base. Clipping removes 1 base from V and 7 bases from J, with 9 as the unmatched junction base count. As to this clone: What this receptor recognizes is not known. The sample holds no much larger clone one base away, and base qualities are not on file.

Recombination joined TRBV4-1 with TRBJ2-1; TRBD1 matches 8 bases in the middle. Sequencing input: peripheral blood. This TCR derives from a man aged 50 or older with COVID-19, enrolled during active disease. The nucleotide sequence reads as follows: TGCGCCAGCAGCCAAGGGACAGGGAACTTTTGGAATGAGCAGTTCTTC. Its product reads: CASSQGTGNFWNEQFF.